The next 29 T cell receptor beta chains were all read from a single sample in a study of blood T cell repertoires in COVID-19. Sequencing was performed with immunoSEQ multiplex PCR; in TCRdb, only in-frame clones are kept and a portion is missing. The data hold some 180,000 clones, with over 80% observed a single time. The source material was peripheral blood. The receptor source for this set is a woman aged 80 or older with COVID-19, enrolled during active disease.

The chain joins TRBV10-3 to TRBJ2-1; 7 nucleotides line up with TRBD2. Unmatched junction bases numbered 7, after V lost 6 bases and J lost 2 bases. This CDR3 region has 15 residues. Germline V gene sequence: CDR1 ENHRY, CDR2 SYGVKD. For the CDR3, the DNA is TGTGCCATCAGGGGCGCGGGGAGGGCCTACAATGAGCAGTTCTTC. Translated: CAIRGAGRAYNEQFF.

The chain carries TRBV5-4 and TRBJ1-1, with 8 positions matching TRBD1. The germline gives CDR1 SGHNT, CDR2 YYREEE (reference sequence). V lost 5 bases to trimming and J lost 6 bases; unmatched junction nucleotides: 9. This CDR3 has 14 amino acids. The DNA for the CDR3 is TGTGCCAGCAGTTCAGGGGGCGCAGGGCCTGAAGCTTTCTTT. Protein sequence: CASSSGGAGPEAFF.

The CDR3 DNA sequence: TGTGCCAGCAGCCAAGAGAGGACAGGGGGCACTGAAGCTTTCTTT. This sequence encodes CASSQERTGGTEAFF. This rearrangement joins TRBV3-1 (or the pseudogene TRBV3-2) to TRBJ1-1; 10 bases fit TRBD1. From germline, CDR1 is LGHDT and CDR2 YNNKEL (reference sequence). The CDR3 runs to 15 residues. V was clipped by 0 bases and J by 4 bases; unmatched bases: 2.

The rearrangement uses TRBV2 and TRBJ1-5, with D hard to call. V was trimmed by 8 bases and J by 5 bases, leaving 13 bases between them. The V gene's germline CDR1 is SNHLY and CDR2 FYNNEI. The CDR3 is 13 residues long. This CDR3 is CASGQEEDQPQHF. In nucleotides, the CDR3 is TGTGCCAGCGGCCAGGAGGAGGATCAGCCCCAGCATTTT.

This clone was recorded once. The CDR3 DNA reads TGTGCCAGCAGCGATATTGGGACTGCGAACTATGGCTACACCTTC. This translates into CASSDIGTANYGYTF. The V and J genes are TRBV3-1 (or the pseudogene TRBV3-2) and TRBJ1-2; TRBD1 is a possible D gene (5 bases). The germline gives CDR1 LGHDT, CDR2 YNNKEL (reference sequence). V was shortened by 5 bases and J by 2 bases, with 15 bases between the two germline ends. The CDR3 covers 15 residues.

The chain links TRBV5-5 to TRBJ1-5; 9 positions match TRBD1. J gave up 7 bases and V 4 bases, and 9 bases lay outside the gene matches. Germline values: CDR1 SGHKS, CDR2 YYEKEE (reference sequence). The CDR3 contains 15 residues. CDR3 bases: TGTGCCAGCAGCGCAGTACAGGGGGCACCGCAGCCCCAGCATTTT. This encodes CASSAVQGAPQPQHF.

The chain carries TRBV3-1 (or the pseudogene TRBV3-2) and TRBJ2-2; TRBD1 agrees at 7 bases. This CDR3 spans 16 amino acids. V was pared by 6 bases and J by 8 bases, with 15 bases of the junction left unmatched. CDR1 and CDR2 from the germline V gene are LGHDT and YNNKEL (reference sequence). The CDR3 sequence is CASSNTGARQGGELFF. The DNA for the CDR3 is TGTGCCAGCAGTAATACAGGGGCCCGCCAAGGAGGGGAGCTGTTTTTT.

The CDR3 DNA reads TGTGCCAGCAGCCCCCCGGGGGGCGGTACCCGCTATGGCTACACCTTC. This codes for CASSPPGGGTRYGYTF. The J gene is TRBJ1-2, the V gene TRBV6-6; a possible D gene is TRBD1 (6 bases). Germline CDR1 reads MNHNY; CDR2 reads SVGAGI (reference sequence). The germline V and J ends were trimmed by 6 bases and 4 bases, with 21 bases remaining between them. The CDR3 loop spans 16 amino acids.

The genes are TRBV5-4 and TRBJ2-2; 7 bases agree with TRBD2. In germline, CDR1 is SGHNT, CDR2 YYREEE (reference sequence). CDR3 length: 15 residues. Trimming at V came to 0 bases and at J to 1 base, leaving 0 bases not matched to a gene. CDR3 protein: CASSLAGGNTGELFF. In nucleotides, the CDR3 is TGTGCCAGCAGCTTGGCGGGGGGGAACACCGGGGAGCTGTTTTTT. The whole variable domain, remainder taken from reference TRBV5-4 and TRBJ2-2, is ETGVTQSPTHLIKTRGQQVTLRCSSQSGHNTVSWYQQALGQGPQFIFQYYREEENGRGNFPPRFSGLQFPNYSSELNVNALELDDSALYLCASSLAGGNTGELFFGEGSRLTVL.

V usage is TRBV25-1 and J usage is TRBJ1-1; perhaps TRBD1 as D (5 bases). In germline, CDR1 is MGHDK, CDR2 SYGVNS. The length of the CDR3 is 11 residues. Between the trimmed V and J ends, which lost 9 bases and 11 bases, there was a span of 16 bases. The CDR3 here is CASALQGLAFF. CDR3 in DNA: TGTGCCAGTGCTTTGCAGGGTCTGGCTTTCTTT.

This chain connects TRBV6-5 to TRBJ2-7; TRBD2 matches at 9 bases. The germline CDR1 and CDR2 sequences are MNHEY and SVGAGI. Trimming took 10 bases from V and 6 from J; bases not matched to a gene: 10. The CDR3 is 13 residues long. CDR3 sequence: CATNSGSGGEQYF. CDR3 bases: TGTGCCACCAATAGCGGGAGCGGGGGCGAGCAGTACTTC.

The chain combines TRBV3-1 (or the pseudogene TRBV3-2) with TRBJ2-6; D unresolved. The V end lost 4 bases, the J end lost 7 bases, and 5 bases lay between the germline ends. The germline V gene encodes CDR1 LGHDT and CDR2 YNNKEL (reference sequence). This CDR3 contains 12 residues. The DNA of the CDR3 is TGTGCCAGCAGCCCAGGCGCCAACGTCCTGACTTTC. Translating gives CASSPGANVLTF.

The chain is built from TRBV15 and TRBJ1-2; the D is unclear. Trimming took 3 bases from V and 6 from J, leaving 20 bases between them. Germline V lookup: CDR1 LNHNV, CDR2 YYDKDF (reference sequence). This CDR3 has 16 residues. CDR3 bases: TGTGCCACCAGCAGTCAGATGCGGGCTACCGGGGATGGCTACACCTTC. Translating it yields CATSSQMRATGDGYTF. The variable domain in full, with the rest retrieved from reference TRBV15 and TRBJ1-2, is DAMVIQNPRYQVTQFGKPVTLSCSQTLNHNVMYWYQQKSSQAPKLLFHYYDKDFNNEADTPDNFQSRRPNTSFCFLDIRSPGLGDTAMYLCATSSQMRATGDGYTFGSGTRLTVV.

V usage is TRBV29-1 and J usage is TRBJ2-2; TRBD1 matches 8 bases. Germline V gives CDR1 SQVTM, CDR2 ANQGSEA. This CDR3 spans 15 amino acids. V dropped 4 bases and J dropped 0; count of bases not matched to a gene: 4. The CDR3 bases are TGCAGCGTTGCCTCGACAGGGGCGAACACCGGGGAGCTGTTTTTT. It is translated as CSVASTGANTGELFF.

The chain joins TRBV13 to TRBJ1-2; D gene uncertain. This CDR3 has 12 residues. Germline V lookup: CDR1 PRHDT, CDR2 FYEKMQ (reference sequence). The V gene lost 3 bases and the J gene lost 7 bases, with 9 bases spanning the gap. CDR3 nucleotide sequence: TGTGCCAGCAGCTTCCGGGAAGCTGGCTACACCTTC. This translates into CASSFREAGYTF.

The V call is TRBV19, the J call TRBJ2-1; 8 bases match TRBD2. Germline V gives CDR1 LNHDA, CDR2 SQIVND (reference sequence). The CDR3 runs to 14 residues. V dropped 5 bases and J dropped 8; count of bases not matched to a gene: 8. The CDR3 nucleotides read TGTGCCAGTAGTGCCCCCGGGGGGGCCCATGAGCAGTTCTTC. Translation gives CASSAPGGAHEQFF.

This clone was seen only once. The J gene is TRBJ2-5, the V gene TRBV4-1, with 7 nucleotides matching TRBD2. The CDR3 totals 16 residues. V dropped 1 base and J dropped 5; count of bases not matched to a gene: 10. Germline V gene lookup returns CDR1 MGHRA and CDR2 YSYEKL. The CDR3 DNA reads as TGCGCCAGCAGCCAAGGAAGGGGAGCGGGGTTTGAGACCCAGTACTTC. Translation: CASSQGRGAGFETQYF.

This clone turned up a few times. The genes are TRBV2 and TRBJ1-3; D is uncertain. Germline lookup yields CDR1 SNHLY and CDR2 FYNNEI. Trimming cost V 4 bases and J 4 bases, with 5 bases left between them. This CDR3 is 12 amino acids long. DNA of the CDR3: TGTGCCAGCAGTGTTTCGGGAAACACCATATATTTT. Its translation is CASSVSGNTIYF. Drawing the rest from reference TRBV2 and TRBJ1-3, the complete variable domain is EPEVTQTPSHQVTQMGQEVILRCVPISNHLYFYWYRQILGQKVEFLVSFYNNEISEKSEIFDDQFSVERPDGSNFTLKIRSTKLEDSAMYFCASSVSGNTIYFGEGSWLTVV.

The rearrangement joins TRBV4-1 to TRBJ2-1, with 7 nucleotides matching TRBD2. Germline loops: CDR1 MGHRA, CDR2 YSYEKL. J gave up 6 bases and V 0 bases, and 8 bases lay outside the gene matches. The CDR3 is made up of 16 amino acids. The CDR3 nucleotides are TGCGCCAGCAGCCAAGACCCCCCTGGGGGGGGCAATGAGCAGTTCTTC. Its translation is CASSQDPPGGGNEQFF.

The V gene is TRBV5-1, the J gene TRBJ1-5; D gene ambiguous. The CDR3 totals 13 residues. Trimming stripped 4 bases from V and 3 bases from J, with 8 bases between. Germline CDR1 and CDR2: SGHRS and YFSETQ. The CDR3: CASSRGVNQPQHF. The CDR3, as DNA: TGCGCCAGCAGCCGCGGGGTCAATCAGCCCCAGCATTTT.

The genes are TRBV19 and TRBJ1-6; no definite D call. V lost 6 bases to trimming and J lost 7 bases, with 10 bases between them. The germline V gene has CDR1 LNHDA and CDR2 SQIVND (reference sequence). The CDR3 runs to 13 residues. CDR3 bases: TGTGCCAGTAGGGGATGGGAGAATTCACCCCTCCACTTT. Its protein is CASRGWENSPLHF.

The gene calls are TRBV7-3 and TRBJ2-1; D not resolved. The CDR3 extends over 13 amino acids. In germline, CDR1 is SGHTA, CDR2 FQGTGA. V shed 1 base and J shed 6 bases, with 7 bases lying between them. The CDR3 bases are TGTGCCAGCAGCTTAAGTCAGCGCAATGAGCAGTTCTTC. Translated: CASSLSQRNEQFF.

The J gene is TRBJ1-4, the V gene TRBV5-1, with D perhaps matching TRBD1 (5 bases). From germline, CDR1 is SGHRS and CDR2 YFSETQ. V dropped 1 base and J dropped 8 bases, with 18 bases sitting between them. The CDR3 consists of 16 residues. CDR3 DNA sequence: TGCGCCAGCAGCTTGTATGTCCGGGGGGTCGGCGAAAAACTGTTTTTT. It codes for CASSLYVRGVGEKLFF.

The gene calls are TRBV11-2 and TRBJ2-7; D may be TRBD1 (6 bases). The CDR3 has 15 amino acids. CDR1 and CDR2 from the germline V gene are SGHAT and FQNNGV. Trimming left V 1 base short and J 0 bases short, with 10 bases between. The CDR3 reads CASSLGGQSSYEQYF. CDR3 in DNA: TGTGCCAGCAGCTTAGGGGGACAAAGCTCCTACGAGCAGTACTTC.

This clone came up once. The chain links TRBV12-3 or TRBV12-4 to TRBJ1-6; D gene unclear. This CDR3 has 13 residues. V lost 1 base and J 7 bases, leaving 5 bases between the germline ends. The DNA of the CDR3 is TGTGCCAGCAGTTTAGACGGGAATTCACCCCTCCACTTT. Translated, it gives CASSLDGNSPLHF.

This chain joins TRBV29-1 and TRBJ2-5; D may be TRBD1 (6 bases). Trimming took off 3 bases at V and 5 bases at J, with 13 bases between the two ends. The CDR3 is made up of 13 amino acids. Germline CDR1 is SQVTM and CDR2 is ANQGSEA. The CDR3 region is CSVEPGRGETQYF. DNA of the CDR3: TGCAGCGTTGAGCCTGGTAGGGGGGAGACCCAGTACTTC. Together with reference TRBV29-1 and TRBJ2-5, the CDR3 gives the full variable domain: SAVISQKPSRDICQRGTSLTIQCQVDSQVTMMFWYRQQPGQSLTLIATANQGSEATYESGFVIDKFPISRPNLTFSTLTVSNMSPEDSSIYLCSVEPGRGETQYFGPGTRLLVL.

The gene calls are TRBV20-1 and TRBJ2-1; D unclear. Trimming pared 6 bases from V and 5 bases from J, leaving 5 bases between. Germline V gene data show CDR1 as DFQATT and CDR2 as SNEGSKA (reference sequence). The CDR3 runs to 10 residues. The CDR3 loop is CSAVNNEQFF. CDR3 coding DNA: TGCAGTGCCGTTAACAATGAGCAGTTCTTC.

J is TRBJ1-3 and V is TRBV3-1 (or the pseudogene TRBV3-2), with TRBD1 matching 9 bases. The CDR3 length is 16 residues. With V trimmed by 1 base and J by 4 bases, 5 bases remained unmatched. Germline CDR1 reads LGHDT; CDR2 reads YNNKEL (reference sequence). CDR3 DNA sequence: TGTGCCAGCAGCCAAGGCCCCGGACAGGGGGGAAACACCATATATTTT. Amino acids: CASSQGPGQGGNTIYF.

This clone was seen once. V gene TRBV5-1 combines with J gene TRBJ2-1; 7 nucleotides agree with TRBD2. Looked up from germline, CDR1 is SGHRS and CDR2 is YFSETQ. The CDR3 extends over 14 amino acids. Trimming took 2 bases from V and 4 from J; bases not matched to a gene: 3. CDR3 in amino acids: CASSFGGGYNEQFF. Written as DNA, the CDR3 is TGCGCCAGCAGCTTCGGCGGGGGATACAATGAGCAGTTCTTC.